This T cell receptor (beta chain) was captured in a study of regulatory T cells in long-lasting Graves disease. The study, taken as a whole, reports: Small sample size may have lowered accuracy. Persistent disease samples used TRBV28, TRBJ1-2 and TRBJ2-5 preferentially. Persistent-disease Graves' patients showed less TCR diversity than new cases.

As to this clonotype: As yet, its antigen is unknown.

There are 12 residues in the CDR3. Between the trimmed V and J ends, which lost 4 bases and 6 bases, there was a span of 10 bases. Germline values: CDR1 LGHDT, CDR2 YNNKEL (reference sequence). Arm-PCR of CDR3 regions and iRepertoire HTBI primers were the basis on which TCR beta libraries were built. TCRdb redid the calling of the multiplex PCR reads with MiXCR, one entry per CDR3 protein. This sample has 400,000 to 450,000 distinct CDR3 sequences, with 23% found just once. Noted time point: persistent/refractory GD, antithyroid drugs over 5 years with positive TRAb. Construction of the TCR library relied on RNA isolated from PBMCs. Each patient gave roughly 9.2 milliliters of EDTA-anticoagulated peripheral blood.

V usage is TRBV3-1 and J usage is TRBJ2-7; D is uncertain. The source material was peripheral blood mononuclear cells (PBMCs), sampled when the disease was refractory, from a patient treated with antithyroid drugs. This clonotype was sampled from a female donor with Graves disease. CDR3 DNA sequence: TGTGCCAGCAGCCCCCCAAAGGGCGAGCAGTACTTC. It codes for CASSPPKGEQYF.